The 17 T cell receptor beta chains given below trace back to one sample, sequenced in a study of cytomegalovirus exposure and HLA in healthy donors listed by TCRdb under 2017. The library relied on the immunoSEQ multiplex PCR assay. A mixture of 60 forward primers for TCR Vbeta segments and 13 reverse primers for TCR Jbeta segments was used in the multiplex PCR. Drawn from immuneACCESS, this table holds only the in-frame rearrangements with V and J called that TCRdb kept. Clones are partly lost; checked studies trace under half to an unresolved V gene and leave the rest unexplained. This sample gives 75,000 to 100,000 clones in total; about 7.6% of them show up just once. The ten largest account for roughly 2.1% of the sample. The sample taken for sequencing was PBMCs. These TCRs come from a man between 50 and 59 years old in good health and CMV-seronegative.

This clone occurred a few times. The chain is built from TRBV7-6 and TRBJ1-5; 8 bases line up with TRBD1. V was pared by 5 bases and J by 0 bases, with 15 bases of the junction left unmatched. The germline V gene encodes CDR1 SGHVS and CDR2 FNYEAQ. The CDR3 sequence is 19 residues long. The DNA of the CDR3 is TGTGCCAGCAGCACCTCTCCAGGGGGCTCATTTAATAGCAATCAGCCCCAGCATTTT. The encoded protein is CASSTSPGGSFNSNQPQHF.

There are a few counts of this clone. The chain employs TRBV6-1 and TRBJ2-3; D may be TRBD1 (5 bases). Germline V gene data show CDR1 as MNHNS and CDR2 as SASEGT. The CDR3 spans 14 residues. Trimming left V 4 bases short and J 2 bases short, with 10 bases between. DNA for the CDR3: TGTGCCAGCAGTGTTGGCAGGGCCACAGATACGCAGTATTTT. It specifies CASSVGRATDTQYF.

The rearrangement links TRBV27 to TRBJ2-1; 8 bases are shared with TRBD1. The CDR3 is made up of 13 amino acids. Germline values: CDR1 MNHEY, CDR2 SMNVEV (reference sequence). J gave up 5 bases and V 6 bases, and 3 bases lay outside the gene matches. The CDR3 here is CASRQGGDNEQFF. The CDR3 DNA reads TGTGCCAGCAGACAGGGGGGAGACAATGAGCAGTTCTTC.

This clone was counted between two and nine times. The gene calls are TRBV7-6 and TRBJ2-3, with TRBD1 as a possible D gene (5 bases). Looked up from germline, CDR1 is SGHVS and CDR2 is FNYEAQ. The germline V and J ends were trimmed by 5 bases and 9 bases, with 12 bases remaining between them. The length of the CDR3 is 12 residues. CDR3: CASSPAGMTQYF. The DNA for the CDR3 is TGTGCCAGCAGCCCAGCAGGGATGACGCAGTATTTT.

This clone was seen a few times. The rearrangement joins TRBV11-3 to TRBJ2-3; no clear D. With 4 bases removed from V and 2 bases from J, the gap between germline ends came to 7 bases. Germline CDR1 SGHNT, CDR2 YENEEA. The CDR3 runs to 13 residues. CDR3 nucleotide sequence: TGTGCCAGCAGCTCGAGTGTCACAGATACGCAGTATTTT. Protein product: CASSSSVTDTQYF. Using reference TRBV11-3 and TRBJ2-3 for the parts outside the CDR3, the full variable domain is EAGVVQSPRYKIIEKKQPVAFWCNPISGHNTLYWYLQNLGQGPELLIRYENEEAVDDSQLPKDRFSAERLKGVDSTLKIQPAELGDSAVYLCASSSSVTDTQYFGPGTRLTVL.

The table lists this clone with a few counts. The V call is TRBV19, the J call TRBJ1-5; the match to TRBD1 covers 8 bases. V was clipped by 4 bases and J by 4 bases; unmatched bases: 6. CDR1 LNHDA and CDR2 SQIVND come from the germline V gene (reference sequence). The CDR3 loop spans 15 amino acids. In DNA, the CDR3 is TGTGCCAGTAGTAGACAAGACAGGGGTAATCAGCCCCAGCATTTT. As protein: CASSRQDRGNQPQHF.

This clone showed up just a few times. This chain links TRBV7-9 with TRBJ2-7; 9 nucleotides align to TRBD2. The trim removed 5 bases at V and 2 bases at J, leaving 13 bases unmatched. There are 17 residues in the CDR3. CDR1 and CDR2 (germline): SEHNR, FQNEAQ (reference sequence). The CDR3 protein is CASSPELSGSLPYEQYF. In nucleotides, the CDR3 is TGTGCCAGCAGCCCCGAACTTAGCGGGAGTTTACCCTACGAGCAGTACTTC.

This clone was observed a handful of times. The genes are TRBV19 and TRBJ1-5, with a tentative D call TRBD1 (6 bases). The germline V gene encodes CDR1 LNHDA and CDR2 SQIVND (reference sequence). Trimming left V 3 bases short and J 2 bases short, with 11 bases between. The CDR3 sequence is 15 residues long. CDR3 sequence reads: CASSMREGGNQPQHF. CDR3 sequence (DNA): TGTGCCAGTAGTATGAGGGAGGGGGGCAATCAGCCCCAGCATTTT.

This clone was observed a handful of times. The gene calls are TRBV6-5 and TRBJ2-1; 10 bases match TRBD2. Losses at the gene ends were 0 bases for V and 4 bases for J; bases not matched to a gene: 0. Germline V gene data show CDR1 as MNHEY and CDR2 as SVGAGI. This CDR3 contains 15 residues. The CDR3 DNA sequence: TGTGCCAGCAGTTACTCGACTAGCGGGTACAATGAGCAGTTCTTC. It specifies CASSYSTSGYNEQFF.

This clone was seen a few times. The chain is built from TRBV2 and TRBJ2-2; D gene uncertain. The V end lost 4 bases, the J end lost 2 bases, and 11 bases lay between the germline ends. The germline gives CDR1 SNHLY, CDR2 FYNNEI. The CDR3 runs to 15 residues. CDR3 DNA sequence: TGTGCCAGCAGTGCTTGGCTGATAAACACCGGGGAGCTGTTTTTT. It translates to CASSAWLINTGELFF.

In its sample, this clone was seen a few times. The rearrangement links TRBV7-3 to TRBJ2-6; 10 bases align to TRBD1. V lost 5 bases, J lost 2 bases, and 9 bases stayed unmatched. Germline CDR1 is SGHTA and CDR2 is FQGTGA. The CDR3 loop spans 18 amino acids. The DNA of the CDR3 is TGTGCCAGCAGCATACCGGGACAGGGGAAGCCTGGGGCCAACGTCCTGACTTTC. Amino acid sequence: CASSIPGQGKPGANVLTF. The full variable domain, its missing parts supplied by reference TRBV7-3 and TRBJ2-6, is GAGVSQTPSNKVTEKGKYVELRCDPISGHTALYWYRQSLGQGPEFLIYFQGTGAADDSGLPNDRFFAVRPEGSVSTLKIQRTERGDSAVYLCASSIPGQGKPGANVLTFGAGSRLTVL.

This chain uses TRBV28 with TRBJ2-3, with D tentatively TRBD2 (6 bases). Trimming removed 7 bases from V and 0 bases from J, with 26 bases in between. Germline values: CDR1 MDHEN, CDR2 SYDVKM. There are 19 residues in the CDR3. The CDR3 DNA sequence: TGTGCCAGCACCACCCGGTCCCCGGACTATCGTATGAGCACAGATACGCAGTATTTT. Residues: CASTTRSPDYRMSTDTQYF.

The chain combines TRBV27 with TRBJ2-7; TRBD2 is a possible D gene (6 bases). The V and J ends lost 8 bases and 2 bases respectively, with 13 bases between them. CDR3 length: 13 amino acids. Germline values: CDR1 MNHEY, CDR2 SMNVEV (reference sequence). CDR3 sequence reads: CASGLAGPYEQYF. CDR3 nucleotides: TGTGCCAGCGGGTTGGCGGGACCCTACGAGCAGTACTTC.

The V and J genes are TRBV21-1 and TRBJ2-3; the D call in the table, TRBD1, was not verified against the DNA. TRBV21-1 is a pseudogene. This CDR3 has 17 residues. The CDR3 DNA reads TGTGCCAGCAGTTTCGACAGGGTTAGGGACGGGTCAGATACGCAGTATTTT. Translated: CASSFDRVRDGSDTQYF.

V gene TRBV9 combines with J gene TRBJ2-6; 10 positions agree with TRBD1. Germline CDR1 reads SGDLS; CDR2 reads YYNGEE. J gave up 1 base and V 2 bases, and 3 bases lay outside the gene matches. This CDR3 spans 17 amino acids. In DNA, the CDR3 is TGTGCCAGCAGCGTTGACAGGGGGCGTTCTGGGGCCAACGTCCTGACTTTC. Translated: CASSVDRGRSGANVLTF.

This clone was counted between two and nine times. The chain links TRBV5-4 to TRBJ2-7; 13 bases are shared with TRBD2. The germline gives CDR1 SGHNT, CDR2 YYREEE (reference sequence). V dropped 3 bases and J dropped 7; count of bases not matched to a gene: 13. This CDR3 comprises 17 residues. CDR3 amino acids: CASSSGRTSGSSGEQYF. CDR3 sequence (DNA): TGTGCCAGCAGCTCGGGGCGGACTAGCGGGAGTAGTGGGGAGCAGTACTTC.

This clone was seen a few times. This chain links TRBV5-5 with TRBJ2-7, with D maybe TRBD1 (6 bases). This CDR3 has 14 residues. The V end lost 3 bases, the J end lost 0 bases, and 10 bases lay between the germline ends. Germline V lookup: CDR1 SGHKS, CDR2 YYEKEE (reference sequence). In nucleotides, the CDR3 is TGTGCCAGCAGCTATTGGGACACCTCCTACGAGCAGTACTTC. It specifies CASSYWDTSYEQYF. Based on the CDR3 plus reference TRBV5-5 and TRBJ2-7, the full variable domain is DAGVTQSPTHLIKTRGQQVTLRCSPISGHKSVSWYQQVLGQGPQFIFQYYEKEERGRGNFPDRFSARQFPNYSSELNVNALLLGDSALYLCASSYWDTSYEQYFGPGTRLTVT.